This TCR beta chain was identified in a study of regulatory T cells in long-lasting Graves disease. Whole-study findings and limits: Patients with persistent disease showed a bias toward TRBV28, TRBJ1-2 and TRBJ2-5.

CDR3-region Arm-PCR and iRepertoire HTBI primers produced the TCR beta libraries. TCRdb reanalysed the multiplex PCR reads using MiXCR and keeps one entry per CDR3 protein. The sample has a few hundred thousand distinct CDR3 sequences, roughly a quarter seen once. As for this clonotype: Antigen unknown.

As to time point: persistent/refractory GD, antithyroid drugs over 5 years with positive TRAb. The TCR library was prepared using RNA isolated from PBMCs. Patient provenance is recorded as an endocrinology department in Xi'an, China. EDTA tubes received roughly 9 milliliters of collected peripheral blood. This CDR3 spans 11 amino acids. This TCR derives from a female donor with Graves disease. The chain joins TRBV3-2 to TRBJ1-2; TRBD1, the table's D call, was not compared with the DNA. TRBV3-2 corresponds to a pseudogene. The sample here was peripheral blood mononuclear cells (PBMCs), taken when the disease was refractory, from a patient treated with antithyroid drugs. Here the CDR3 reads CARNTGSGYTF. In nucleotides, the CDR3 is TGTGCCAGAAATACAGGGTCTGGCTACACCTTC.